This entry features one T cell receptor beta chain sequence. The junction departs from germline at one end; a sequencing error may be responsible. The sample is drawn from a study of blood T cells in healthy people across ages. The CDR3 runs 15 residues. The germline V gene has CDR1 SGHVS and CDR2 FQNEAQ. With a J-beta primer mix and a sample-barcoded 5' primer, a second PCR ran about 7 to 12 cycles. Any given sample supplied a minimum of 3 million CDR3-containing paired-end reads. TCRdb re-called the 5' RACE reads with MiXCR, one entry per CDR3 protein. The sample lists hundreds of thousands of distinct CDR3 sequences, over 40% seen once, with roughly 14% in the top ten.

This clonotype originated in an elderly woman in good health. The V and J genes are TRBV7-8 and TRBJ2-1; no definite D call. The sequenced sample was blood. CDR3 amino acids: CASSLGTISYDEQFF. The CDR3 DNA reads as TGTGCCAGCAGCCTCGGAACTATCTCCTACGATGAGCAGTTCTTC.